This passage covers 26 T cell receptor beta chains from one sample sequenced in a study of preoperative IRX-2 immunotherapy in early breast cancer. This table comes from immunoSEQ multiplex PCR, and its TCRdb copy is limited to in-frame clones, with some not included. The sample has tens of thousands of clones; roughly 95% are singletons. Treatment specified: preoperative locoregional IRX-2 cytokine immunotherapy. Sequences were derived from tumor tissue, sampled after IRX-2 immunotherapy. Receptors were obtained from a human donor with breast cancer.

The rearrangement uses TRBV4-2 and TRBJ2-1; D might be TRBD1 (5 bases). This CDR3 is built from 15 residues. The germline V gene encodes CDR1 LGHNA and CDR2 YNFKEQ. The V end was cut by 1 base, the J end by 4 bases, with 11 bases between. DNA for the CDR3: TGTGCCAGCAGCCAAGTAGAACAGGTATACAATGAGCAGTTCTTC. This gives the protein CASSQVEQVYNEQFF.

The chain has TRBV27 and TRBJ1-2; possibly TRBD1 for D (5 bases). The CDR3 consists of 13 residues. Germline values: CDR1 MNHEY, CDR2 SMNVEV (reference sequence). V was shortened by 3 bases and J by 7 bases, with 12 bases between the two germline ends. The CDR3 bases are TGTGCCAGCAGTTTTCGGGCAGGGATTGGCTACACCTTC. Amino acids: CASSFRAGIGYTF.

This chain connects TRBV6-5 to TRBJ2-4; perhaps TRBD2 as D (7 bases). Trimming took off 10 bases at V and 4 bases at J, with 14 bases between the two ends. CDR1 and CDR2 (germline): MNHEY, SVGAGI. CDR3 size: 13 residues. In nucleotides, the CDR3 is TGTGCCACCCAGGGAGGGGGGAAAAACATTCAGTACTTC. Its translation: CATQGGGKNIQYF.

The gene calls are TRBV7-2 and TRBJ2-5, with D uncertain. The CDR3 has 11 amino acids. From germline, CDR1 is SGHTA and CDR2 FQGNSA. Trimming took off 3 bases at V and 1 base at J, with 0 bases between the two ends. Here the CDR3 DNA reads TGTGCCAGCAGCTTCCAAGAGACCCAGTACTTC. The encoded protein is CASSFQETQYF.

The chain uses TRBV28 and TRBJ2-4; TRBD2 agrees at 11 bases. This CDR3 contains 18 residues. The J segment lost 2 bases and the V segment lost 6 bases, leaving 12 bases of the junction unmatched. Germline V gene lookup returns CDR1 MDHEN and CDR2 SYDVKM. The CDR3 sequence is CASRRLAGRWLSKNIQYF. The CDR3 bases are TGTGCCAGCAGGCGACTAGCGGGGAGGTGGCTATCCAAAAACATTCAGTACTTC.

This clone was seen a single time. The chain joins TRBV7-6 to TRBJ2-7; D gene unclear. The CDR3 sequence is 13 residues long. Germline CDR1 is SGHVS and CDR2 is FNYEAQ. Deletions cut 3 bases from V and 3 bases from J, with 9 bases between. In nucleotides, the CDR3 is TGTGCCAGCAGCTTGGAAAGGAGCTACGAGCAGTACTTC. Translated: CASSLERSYEQYF.

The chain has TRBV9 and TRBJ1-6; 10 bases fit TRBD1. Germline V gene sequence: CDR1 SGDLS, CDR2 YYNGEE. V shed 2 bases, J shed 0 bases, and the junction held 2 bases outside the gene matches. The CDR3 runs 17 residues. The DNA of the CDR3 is TGTGCCAGCAGCGTGGGACAGGGGAGCTCCTATAATTCACCCCTCCACTTT. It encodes CASSVGQGSSYNSPLHF.

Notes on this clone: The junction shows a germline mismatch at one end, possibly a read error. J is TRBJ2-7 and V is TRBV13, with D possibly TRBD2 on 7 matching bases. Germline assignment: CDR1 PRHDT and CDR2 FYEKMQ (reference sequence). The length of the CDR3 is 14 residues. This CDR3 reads CASSRSGATGTTNF. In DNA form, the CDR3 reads TGTGCCAGCAGTAGATCCGGCGCTACAGGGACTACTAACTTC.

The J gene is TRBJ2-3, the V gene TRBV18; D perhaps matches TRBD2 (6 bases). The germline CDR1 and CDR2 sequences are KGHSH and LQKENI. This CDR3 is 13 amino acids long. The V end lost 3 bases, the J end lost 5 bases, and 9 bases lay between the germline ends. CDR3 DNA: TGTGCCAGCTCACCCACGCGGGGAGATACGCAGTATTTT. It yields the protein CASSPTRGDTQYF.

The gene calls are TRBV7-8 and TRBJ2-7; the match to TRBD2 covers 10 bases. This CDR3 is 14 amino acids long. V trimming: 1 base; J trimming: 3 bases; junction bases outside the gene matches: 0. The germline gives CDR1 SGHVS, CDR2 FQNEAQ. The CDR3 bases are TGTGCCAGCAGCTTAGGACTAGCGGGCTACGAGCAGTACTTC. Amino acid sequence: CASSLGLAGYEQYF.

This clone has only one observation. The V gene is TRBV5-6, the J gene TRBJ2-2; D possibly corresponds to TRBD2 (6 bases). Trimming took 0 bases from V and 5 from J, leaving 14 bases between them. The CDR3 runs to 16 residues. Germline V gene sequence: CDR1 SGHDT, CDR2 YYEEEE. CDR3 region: CASSLGLVQRTGELFF. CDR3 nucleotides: TGTGCCAGCAGCTTGGGACTAGTCCAAAGAACCGGGGAGCTGTTTTTT.

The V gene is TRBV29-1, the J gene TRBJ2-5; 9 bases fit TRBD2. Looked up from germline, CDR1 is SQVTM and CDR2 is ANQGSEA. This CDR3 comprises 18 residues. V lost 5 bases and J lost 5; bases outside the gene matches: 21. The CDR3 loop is CSVFSLTRTREGSETQYF. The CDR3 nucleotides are TGCAGCGTTTTTTCACTGACAAGGACGCGGGAGGGCTCTGAGACCCAGTACTTC.

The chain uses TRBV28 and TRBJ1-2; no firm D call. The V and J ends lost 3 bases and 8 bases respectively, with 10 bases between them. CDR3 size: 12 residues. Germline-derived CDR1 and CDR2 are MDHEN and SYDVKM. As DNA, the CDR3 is TGTGCCAGCAGTTTCTACGGGTCGGGCTACACCTTC. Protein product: CASSFYGSGYTF.

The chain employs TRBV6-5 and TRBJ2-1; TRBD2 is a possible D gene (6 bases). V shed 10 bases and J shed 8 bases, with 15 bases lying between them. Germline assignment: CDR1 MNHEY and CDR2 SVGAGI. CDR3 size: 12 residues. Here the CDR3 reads CATHGGVDEQFF. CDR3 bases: TGTGCCACCCACGGAGGGGTCGATGAGCAGTTCTTC.

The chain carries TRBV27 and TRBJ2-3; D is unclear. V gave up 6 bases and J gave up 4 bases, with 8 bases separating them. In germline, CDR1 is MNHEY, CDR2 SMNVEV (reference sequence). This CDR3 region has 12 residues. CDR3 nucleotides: TGTGCCAGCAGCAACCACCCAGATACGCAGTATTTT. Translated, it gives CASSNHPDTQYF.

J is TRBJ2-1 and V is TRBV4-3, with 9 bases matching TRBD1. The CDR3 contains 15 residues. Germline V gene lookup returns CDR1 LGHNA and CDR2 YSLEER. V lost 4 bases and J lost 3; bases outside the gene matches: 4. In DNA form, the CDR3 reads TGCGCCAGCAGCCGTAGGACAGGGGACTACAATGAGCAGTTCTTC. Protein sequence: CASSRRTGDYNEQFF.

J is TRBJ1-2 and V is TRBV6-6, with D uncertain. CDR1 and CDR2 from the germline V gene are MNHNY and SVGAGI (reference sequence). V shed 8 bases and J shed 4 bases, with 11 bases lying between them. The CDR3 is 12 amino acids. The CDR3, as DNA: TGTGCCAGCCTAAGGGCACGCTATGGCTACACCTTC. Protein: CASLRARYGYTF.

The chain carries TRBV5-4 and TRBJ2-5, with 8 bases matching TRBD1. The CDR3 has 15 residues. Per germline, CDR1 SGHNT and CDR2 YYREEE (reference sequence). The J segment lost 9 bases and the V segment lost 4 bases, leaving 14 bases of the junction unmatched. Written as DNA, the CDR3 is TGTGCCAGCAGCCGGCAGGGGGCTGTATTAGGGGCCCAGTACTTC. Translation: CASSRQGAVLGAQYF. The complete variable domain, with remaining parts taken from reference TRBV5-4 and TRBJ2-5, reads ETGVTQSPTHLIKTRGQQVTLRCSSQSGHNTVSWYQQALGQGPQFIFQYYREEENGRGNFPPRFSGLQFPNYSSELNVNALELDDSALYLCASSRQGAVLGAQYFGPGTRLLVL.

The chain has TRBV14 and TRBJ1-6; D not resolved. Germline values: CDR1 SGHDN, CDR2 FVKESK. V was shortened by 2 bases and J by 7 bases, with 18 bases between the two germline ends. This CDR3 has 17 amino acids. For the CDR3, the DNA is TGTGCCAGCAGCCAAAATAAGAACCCCAGGTTGAATTCACCCCTCCACTTT. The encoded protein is CASSQNKNPRLNSPLHF.

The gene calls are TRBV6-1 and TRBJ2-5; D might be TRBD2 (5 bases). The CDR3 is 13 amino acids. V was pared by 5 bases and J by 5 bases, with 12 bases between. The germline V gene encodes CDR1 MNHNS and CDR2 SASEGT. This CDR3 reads CASSPRRWETQYF. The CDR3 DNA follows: TGTGCCAGCAGTCCGCGGAGGTGGGAGACCCAGTACTTC.

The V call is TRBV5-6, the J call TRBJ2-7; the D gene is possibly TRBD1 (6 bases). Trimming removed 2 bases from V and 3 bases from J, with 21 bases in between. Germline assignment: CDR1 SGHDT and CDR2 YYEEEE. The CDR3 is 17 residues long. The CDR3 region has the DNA TGTGCCAGCAGCTTTACCTTTCCGGGACAATCGGGCTACGAGCAGTACTTC. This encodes CASSFTFPGQSGYEQYF. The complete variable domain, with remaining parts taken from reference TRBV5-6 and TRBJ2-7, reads DAGVTQSPTHLIKTRGQQVTLRCSPKSGHDTVSWYQQALGQGPQFIFQYYEEEERQRGNFPDRFSGHQFPNYSSELNVNALLLGDSALYLCASSFTFPGQSGYEQYFGPGTRLTVT.

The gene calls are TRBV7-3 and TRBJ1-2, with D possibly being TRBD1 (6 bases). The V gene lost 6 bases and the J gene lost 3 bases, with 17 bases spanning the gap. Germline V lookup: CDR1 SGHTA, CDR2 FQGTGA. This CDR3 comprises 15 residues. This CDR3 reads CASSFRTDVDYGYTF. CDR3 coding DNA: TGTGCCAGCAGTTTTCGGACAGATGTGGACTATGGCTACACCTTC.

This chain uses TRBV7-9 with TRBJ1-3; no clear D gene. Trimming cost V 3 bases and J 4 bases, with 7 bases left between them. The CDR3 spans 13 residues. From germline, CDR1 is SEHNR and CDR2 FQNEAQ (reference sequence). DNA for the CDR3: TGTGCCAGCAGCTTTAACAACGGAAACACCATATATTTT. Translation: CASSFNNGNTIYF.

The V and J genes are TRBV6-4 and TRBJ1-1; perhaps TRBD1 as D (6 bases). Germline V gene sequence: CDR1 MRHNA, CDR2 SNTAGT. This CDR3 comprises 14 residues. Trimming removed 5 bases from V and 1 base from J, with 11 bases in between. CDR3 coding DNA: TGTGCCAGCAGTCGGGAGGGACAGAACACTGAAGCTTTCTTT. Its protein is CASSREGQNTEAFF.

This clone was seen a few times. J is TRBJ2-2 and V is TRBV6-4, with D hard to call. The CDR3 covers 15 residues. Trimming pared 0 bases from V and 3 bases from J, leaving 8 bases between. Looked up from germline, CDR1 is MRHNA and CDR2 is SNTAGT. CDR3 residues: CASSDSLRDTGELFF. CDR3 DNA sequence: TGTGCCAGCAGTGACTCCTTGCGTGACACCGGGGAGCTGTTTTTT.

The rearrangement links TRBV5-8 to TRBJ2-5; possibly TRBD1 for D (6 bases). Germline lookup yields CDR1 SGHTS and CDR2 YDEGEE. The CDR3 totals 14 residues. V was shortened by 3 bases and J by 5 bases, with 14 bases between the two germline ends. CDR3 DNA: TGTGCCAGCAGCTCGTCCAGGGGTTCCGAGACCCAGTACTTC. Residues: CASSSSRGSETQYF.